One and the same sample provided the 27 T cell receptor beta chains below, sequenced in a study of siplizumab effects on memory and regulatory T cells. Generated by immunoSEQ multiplex PCR, the TCRdb table keeps only in-frame clones and is missing some. The table lists around 65,000 clones, around 79% of them singletons. Sequenced input: memory CD4+ T cells sorted from blood. These receptor sequences come from a human donor in good health.

The chain is built from TRBV4-2 and TRBJ2-1; 9 positions agree with TRBD1. This CDR3 comprises 16 residues. V was pared by 7 bases and J by 1 base, with 8 bases of the junction left unmatched. Per germline, CDR1 LGHNA and CDR2 YNFKEQ. In DNA, the CDR3 is TGTGCCAGCACCACAGGACAGGGGCTATCCTACAATGAGCAGTTCTTC. Its translation is CASTTGQGLSYNEQFF.

The CDR3 is CASSQSGLAGGLETQYF. The CDR3 coding sequence is TGCGCCAGCAGCCAATCCGGACTAGCGGGGGGGCTAGAGACCCAGTACTTC. V and J are TRBV4-1 and TRBJ2-5, with 15 bases aligning to TRBD2. CDR1 is MGHRA and CDR2 is YSYEKL in the germline V gene. V dropped 2 bases and J dropped 4; count of bases not matched to a gene: 5. The CDR3 spans 17 residues.

This chain uses TRBV6-1 with TRBJ2-2, with TRBD2 matching 12 bases. The germline V gene has CDR1 MNHNS and CDR2 SASEGT. With 1 base clipped from V and 0 bases from J, the junction kept 3 bases outside the gene matches. This CDR3 contains 18 residues. CDR3 loop: CASSEVASGGANTGELFF. CDR3 DNA sequence: TGTGCCAGCAGTGAAGTGGCTAGCGGGGGGGCGAACACCGGGGAGCTGTTTTTT.

This rearrangement joins TRBV29-1 to TRBJ2-5; TRBD2 aligns across 16 bases. V gave up 6 bases and J gave up 7 bases; unmatched junction bases: 2. CDR1 is SQVTM and CDR2 is ANQGSEA in the germline V gene. The length of the CDR3 is 13 residues. DNA of the CDR3: TGCAGCGTCGGGACTAGCGGGGGGGGGACCCAGTACTTC. Amino acid sequence: CSVGTSGGGTQYF.

This sequence joins TRBV21-1 and TRBJ1-1. TRBV21-1 constitutes a pseudogene. The CDR3 spans 17 residues. For the CDR3, the DNA is TGTGCCAGCAGCTCAAGGGTATGGCAAGGTGGAGTCACTGAAGCTTTCTTT. Its translation is CASSSRVWQGGVTEAFF.

The chain couples TRBV30 to TRBJ1-4; the match to TRBD1 covers 11 bases. CDR3 size: 13 residues. Germline V lookup: CDR1 GTSNPN, CDR2 SVGIG (reference sequence). V shed 4 bases, J shed 8 bases, and the junction held 3 bases outside the gene matches. CDR3 nucleotide sequence: TGTGCCTGGACCGGGACAGGGGGAGAAAAACTGTTTTTT. Translation gives CAWTGTGGEKLFF.

J is TRBJ2-7 and V is TRBV6-1; TRBD1 is a possible D gene (5 bases). Germline loops: CDR1 MNHNS, CDR2 SASEGT. CDR3 length equals 11 residues. V was trimmed by 8 bases and J by 4 bases, leaving 9 bases between them. CDR3: CASAQVYEQYF. CDR3 nucleotides: TGTGCCAGCGCACAGGTTTACGAGCAGTACTTC.

Only one count was recorded for this clone. Since the CDR3 does not end with the conserved phenylalanine or tryptophan, this likely comes from a read error. This chain joins TRBV6-1 and TRBJ1-2, with TRBD1 identical over 10 bases. Germline V gene lookup returns CDR1 MNHNS and CDR2 SASEGT. Trimming took 5 bases from V and 8 from J; bases not matched to a gene: 11. The length of the CDR3 is 15 residues. CDR3 in amino acids: CASSSPGQGFWGYTS. CDR3 coding DNA: TGTGCCAGCAGTAGCCCGGGACAGGGGTTTTGGGGCTACACCTCC.

V usage is TRBV7-3 and J usage is TRBJ2-3; 7 bases line up with TRBD1. Germline CDR1 SGHTA, CDR2 FQGTGA. This CDR3 has 15 amino acids. Trimming cost V 4 bases and J 3 bases; bases outside gene matches: 7. The chain's CDR3 is CASSWRQGETDTQYF. For the CDR3, the DNA is TGTGCCAGCAGCTGGCGGCAGGGGGAGACAGATACGCAGTATTTT.

In this sample, this clone turned up a few times. The chain combines TRBV6-6 with TRBJ1-1, with TRBD1 as a possible D gene (6 bases). This CDR3 is 12 amino acids long. Trimming took 6 bases from V and 5 from J, leaving 10 bases between them. Germline CDR1 reads MNHNY; CDR2 reads SVGAGI (reference sequence). This chain's CDR3 is CASRQGGTEAFF. Written as DNA, the CDR3 is TGTGCCAGCAGACAGGGAGGGACTGAAGCTTTCTTT.

For this clone: The same CDR3 is also encoded by other DNA sequences in this sample. The rearrangement uses TRBV18 and TRBJ1-1, with D perhaps matching TRBD1 (5 bases). V was clipped by 3 bases and J by 5 bases, with 7 bases between them. Germline CDR1 reads KGHSH; CDR2 reads LQKENI. This CDR3 comprises 12 residues. This CDR3 reads CASSPQGTEAFF. The CDR3 nucleotides read TGTGCCAGCTCACCCCAGGGTACTGAAGCTTTCTTT.

The genes are TRBV5-1 and TRBJ2-7; 10 bases match TRBD1. Germline lookup yields CDR1 SGHRS and CDR2 YFSETQ. This CDR3 contains 14 residues. V trimming: 3 bases; J trimming: 3 bases; junction bases outside the gene matches: 3. The CDR3 nucleotides are TGCGCCAGCAGCTCAGGACAGGGGGACTACGAGCAGTACTTC. The encoded protein is CASSSGQGDYEQYF.

The J gene is TRBJ1-4, the V gene TRBV7-9; D may be TRBD1 (6 bases). Trimming stripped 2 bases from V and 10 bases from J, with 14 bases between. CDR1 is SEHNR, CDR2 FQNEAQ, per germline (reference sequence). The CDR3 consists of 14 residues. DNA of the CDR3: TGTGCCAGCAGCTTAATTGGGGGCGCGGGAAAACTGTTTTTT. Its translation: CASSLIGGAGKLFF.

The chain links TRBV7-9 to TRBJ2-5; 10 bases align to TRBD2. The CDR3 runs to 14 residues. Germline lookup yields CDR1 SEHNR and CDR2 FQNEAQ (reference sequence). Trimming at V came to 7 bases and at J to 2 bases, leaving 4 bases not matched to a gene. In DNA, the CDR3 is TGTGCCAGCAACATAGCGGGGGGACAAGAGACCCAGTACTTC. Its translation: CASNIAGGQETQYF.

This chain joins TRBV6-5 and TRBJ1-3; 7 bases agree with TRBD1. Germline V CDR1 and CDR2: MNHEY, SVGAGI. V shed 2 bases and J 2 bases; nucleotides not matched to a gene: 0. The CDR3 extends over 14 amino acids. CDR3 loop: CASSYDRAGNTIYF. Written as DNA, the CDR3 is TGTGCCAGCAGTTACGACAGGGCTGGAAACACCATATATTTT.

The CDR3 sequence is CASSPQGRSYNSPLHF. The CDR3 DNA is TGTGCCAGCAGCCCACAGGGGAGGTCCTATAATTCACCCCTCCACTTT. This chain connects TRBV5-4 to TRBJ1-6; TRBD1 agrees at 7 bases. Germline V gene lookup returns CDR1 SGHNT and CDR2 YYREEE (reference sequence). This CDR3 spans 16 amino acids. With 4 bases clipped from V and 1 base from J, the junction kept 5 bases outside the gene matches. Variable domain in full (rest from reference TRBV5-4 and TRBJ1-6): ETGVTQSPTHLIKTRGQQVTLRCSSQSGHNTVSWYQQALGQGPQFIFQYYREEENGRGNFPPRFSGLQFPNYSSELNVNALELDDSALYLCASSPQGRSYNSPLHFGNGTRLTVT.

This clone was seen more than once but under ten times. This chain links TRBV15 with TRBJ1-3; 7 nucleotides agree with TRBD1. V gave up 4 bases and J gave up 6 bases; unmatched junction bases: 9. CDR3 length equals 15 residues. CDR1 is LNHNV, CDR2 YYDKDF, per germline (reference sequence). The CDR3 region is CATSILGQAPNTIYF. The CDR3 coding sequence is TGTGCCACCAGCATCCTAGGACAGGCCCCAAACACCATATATTTT.

The chain combines TRBV30 with TRBJ2-7, with D perhaps assigned TRBD1 or TRBD2 (5 bases each). V gave up 0 bases and J gave up 7 bases, with 16 bases separating them. The CDR3 runs 14 residues. Germline assignment: CDR1 GTSNPN and CDR2 SVGIG (reference sequence). The CDR3 nucleotides read TGTGCCTGGAGTGTACAATCCGGGACGGGGGAGCAGTACTTC. It codes for CAWSVQSGTGEQYF.

On this clone itself: The sample carries other DNA sequences with the same CDR3. The chain is built from TRBV10-3 and TRBJ1-1; weak D call: TRBD1 (5 bases). The V gene's germline CDR1 is ENHRY and CDR2 SYGVKD. CDR3 length: 13 residues. The germline V and J ends were trimmed by 2 bases and 1 base, with 5 bases remaining between them. CDR3 in DNA: TGTGCCATCAGTGAGAGGGGGAACACTGAAGCTTTCTTT. Encoded protein: CAISERGNTEAFF.

V is TRBV6-5 and J is TRBJ2-5, with D possibly being TRBD1 (6 bases). The V end lost 6 bases, the J end lost 4 bases, and 6 bases lay between the germline ends. The CDR3 sequence is 11 residues long. Germline V gene lookup returns CDR1 MNHEY and CDR2 SVGAGI. CDR3 sequence: CASRQGETQYF. CDR3 sequence (DNA): TGTGCCAGCAGACAGGGAGAGACCCAGTACTTC.

This clone came up once. An end of the junction does not agree with germline; a read error may underlie this. The CDR3 is CASSIVEPGPSQSQHF. DNA for the CDR3: TGTGCCAGTAGTATAGTTGAACCGGGACCCTCTCAGTCCCAGCATTTT. The V gene is TRBV19, the J gene TRBJ1-5, with D possibly being TRBD1 (5 bases). Germline V gene data show CDR1 as LNHDA and CDR2 as SQIVND (reference sequence). This CDR3 is 16 amino acids long.

The CDR3 is CASSLYLGHYEQYF. CDR3 bases: TGTGCCAGCAGTTTATACCTGGGACACTACGAGCAGTACTTC. The chain is built from TRBV28 and TRBJ2-7; D might be TRBD1 (6 bases). Germline V gene sequence: CDR1 MDHEN, CDR2 SYDVKM. The CDR3 is made up of 14 amino acids. V was cut by 1 base and J by 3 bases, with 10 bases left in between.

This clone was seen more than once but under ten times. The rearrangement links TRBV27 to TRBJ2-7, with TRBD1 as a possible D gene (6 bases). The CDR3 contains 17 residues. V lost 2 bases to trimming and J lost 6 bases, with 23 bases between them. CDR1 is MNHEY, CDR2 SMNVEV, per germline (reference sequence). The CDR3 loop reads CASSLIFSRGRPLEQYF. CDR3 nucleotide sequence: TGTGCCAGCAGTTTAATTTTTTCCAGGGGCCGTCCTCTCGAGCAGTACTTC.

V is TRBV19 and J is TRBJ2-3; D is unclear. V gave up 3 bases and J gave up 4 bases, with 5 bases separating them. Germline V gene sequence: CDR1 LNHDA, CDR2 SQIVND (reference sequence). The CDR3 consists of 12 residues. The CDR3 reads CASSILSDTQYF. In nucleotides, the CDR3 is TGTGCCAGTAGTATTCTTTCAGATACGCAGTATTTT.

The chain recombines TRBV5-1 with TRBJ2-2, with TRBD2 identical over 9 bases. Trimming took 1 base from V and 5 from J; bases not matched to a gene: 6. Per germline, CDR1 SGHRS and CDR2 YFSETQ. CDR3 length: 16 residues. Written as DNA, the CDR3 is TGCGCCAGCAGCTTGATCGCCAGCGGGGGGACCGGGGAGCTGTTTTTT. Translation gives CASSLIASGGTGELFF.

This clone is a singleton in its sample. The chain is built from TRBV7-9 and TRBJ2-7; 11 nucleotides match TRBD1. J was trimmed by 0 bases and V by 5 bases; bases with no gene match: 3. This CDR3 is 15 amino acids long. From germline, CDR1 is SEHNR and CDR2 FQNEAQ (reference sequence). The DNA of the CDR3 is TGTGCCAGCAGCCAAGGACAGGGGGCCTCCTACGAGCAGTACTTC. Amino acid sequence: CASSQGQGASYEQYF.

The chain employs TRBV4-3 and TRBJ2-3; 12 nucleotides line up with TRBD2. The V and J ends lost 4 bases and 6 bases, in that order; junction bases with no gene match: 2. CDR1 is LGHNA, CDR2 YSLEER, per germline. CDR3 length: 14 residues. CDR3 coding DNA: TGCGCCAGCAGCCGGGGACTAGCGGGTGATACGCAGTATTTT. It encodes CASSRGLAGDTQYF.